The 29 T cell receptor beta chains below all came from one sample that was sequenced in a study of cytomegalovirus exposure and HLA in healthy donors. Libraries were prepared by immunoSEQ multiplex PCR; TCRdb keeps only in-frame clonotypes and omits some of them. The sample records about 150,000 clones, 94% being singletons. Specimen: PBMCs. Receptors originate from a man aged 18 to 29 in good health and CMV-seropositive.

This sequence joins TRBV2 and TRBJ1-1; TRBD1 matches 10 bases. The germline V gene encodes CDR1 SNHLY and CDR2 FYNNEI. The V and J ends lost 5 bases and 5 bases, in that order; junction bases with no gene match: 5. The CDR3 sequence is 14 residues long. Here the CDR3 DNA reads TGTGCCAGCAGTCGACAGGGGGCATGGACTGAAGCTTTCTTT. The encoded protein is CASSRQGAWTEAFF.

The rearrangement uses TRBV2 and TRBJ1-1; 7 bases are a match to TRBD1. CDR3 size: 12 residues. With V trimmed by 3 bases and J by 7 bases, 2 bases remained unmatched. Germline CDR1 SNHLY, CDR2 FYNNEI. The CDR3 DNA is TGTGCCAGCAGTGATCCAGGGGGTGAAGCTTTCTTT. This codes for CASSDPGGEAFF. Full variable domain (outside the CDR3, taken from reference TRBV2 and TRBJ1-1): EPEVTQTPSHQVTQMGQEVILRCVPISNHLYFYWYRQILGQKVEFLVSFYNNEISEKSEIFDDQFSVERPDGSNFTLKIRSTKLEDSAMYFCASSDPGGEAFFGQGTRLTVV.

CDR3 amino acids: CASSLGGVEQYF. The DNA of the CDR3 is TGTGCCAGCAGCTTAGGCGGGGTAGAGCAGTACTTC. V gene TRBV7-9 combines with J gene TRBJ2-7; D may be TRBD2 (6 bases). V was clipped by 1 base and J by 7 bases, with 8 bases between them. The CDR3 length is 12 residues. Germline lookup yields CDR1 SEHNR and CDR2 FQNEAQ (reference sequence).

The chain has TRBV18 and TRBJ1-1; D call uncertain. Germline CDR1 reads KGHSH; CDR2 reads LQKENI. V was pared by 3 bases and J by 7 bases, with 15 bases between. This CDR3 spans 14 amino acids. The CDR3, as DNA: TGTGCCAGCTCACCGACACGAGGGCAAGGTGAAGCTTTCTTT. This encodes CASSPTRGQGEAFF.

The chain employs TRBV5-1 and TRBJ2-4; 7 positions agree with TRBD1. Germline trimming cut 7 bases from V and 0 bases from J; bases unmatched to any gene: 10. The CDR3 contains 16 residues. Germline V gene data show CDR1 as SGHRS and CDR2 as YFSETQ. The CDR3 bases are TGCGCCAGCTCCCGGGACAGAAGTCTAGCCAAAAACATTCAGTACTTC. It translates to CASSRDRSLAKNIQYF.

The chain employs TRBV6-1 and TRBJ2-7, with D perhaps TRBD2 (6 bases). Germline CDR1 and CDR2: MNHNS and SASEGT. The V and J ends lost 5 bases and 7 bases respectively, with 15 bases between them. The CDR3 extends over 13 amino acids. This CDR3 is CASSSSVGGEQYF. In DNA form, the CDR3 reads TGTGCCAGCAGTTCCAGCGTAGGAGGGGAGCAGTACTTC.

This clone appeared once. The genes are TRBV5-4 and TRBJ2-3, with D possibly TRBD1 on 7 matching bases. Trimming removed 4 bases at V and 4 bases at J, with 13 bases between. CDR1 is SGHNT and CDR2 is YYREEE in the germline V gene (reference sequence). The CDR3 is made up of 14 amino acids. The CDR3 DNA is TGTGCCAGCAGCGCCACAGGGGAGGCAGATACGCAGTATTTT. Its protein is CASSATGEADTQYF. Full variable domain (missing parts from reference TRBV5-4 and TRBJ2-3): ETGVTQSPTHLIKTRGQQVTLRCSSQSGHNTVSWYQQALGQGPQFIFQYYREEENGRGNFPPRFSGLQFPNYSSELNVNALELDDSALYLCASSATGEADTQYFGPGTRLTVL.

This chain links TRBV9 with TRBJ2-1, with TRBD2 matching 10 bases. Germline V gene lookup returns CDR1 SGDLS and CDR2 YYNGEE. The junction had 4 bases not matched to a gene; V was cut back by 1 base and J by 9 bases. This CDR3 has 14 residues. The chain's CDR3 is CASSVLAGVSEQFF. The CDR3 bases are TGTGCCAGCAGCGTACTAGCGGGAGTGAGTGAGCAGTTCTTC.

There are a few counts of this clone. CDR3 amino acids: CASTPRTQSNTEAFF. CDR3 DNA sequence: TGCGCCAGCACCCCCCGGACACAATCGAACACTGAAGCTTTCTTT. This chain connects TRBV5-1 to TRBJ1-1; tentatively, D is TRBD1 (5 bases). Deletions cut 6 bases from V and 1 base from J, with 16 bases between. The CDR3 extends over 15 amino acids. Germline CDR1 SGHRS, CDR2 YFSETQ.

This clone came up a few times. The rearrangement uses TRBV5-8 and TRBJ1-1, with a tentative D call TRBD1 (5 bases). Germline V CDR1 and CDR2: SGHTS, YDEGEE. CDR3 size: 13 residues. V shed 7 bases and J shed 1 base, with 11 bases lying between them. The CDR3 is CASGGVANTEAFF. In DNA, the CDR3 is TGTGCCAGCGGGGGGGTCGCGAACACTGAAGCTTTCTTT.

The chain uses TRBV9 and TRBJ1-2, with 9 positions matching TRBD1. CDR3 size: 15 residues. Losses at the gene ends were 0 bases for V and 6 bases for J; bases not matched to a gene: 6. Per the germline V gene, CDR1 is SGDLS and CDR2 is YYNGEE. CDR3 amino acids: CASSVARDRVDGYTF. Here the CDR3 DNA reads TGTGCCAGCAGCGTAGCCCGGGACAGGGTGGATGGCTACACCTTC.

The DNA of the CDR3 is TGCGCCAGCAGCTTAGCCGGGACAGGGGTCTACGAGCAGTACTTC. Translation gives CASSLAGTGVYEQYF. The V call is TRBV5-1, the J call TRBJ2-7; 10 bases align to TRBD1. Trimming took 2 bases from V and 3 from J; bases not matched to a gene: 5. This CDR3 has 15 amino acids. Germline V gene sequence: CDR1 SGHRS, CDR2 YFSETQ.

The chain combines TRBV2 with TRBJ1-1, with D perhaps matching TRBD1 (5 bases). The ends were cut back, 7 bases at V and 2 bases at J, with 17 bases in the middle. This CDR3 has 15 residues. CDR1 SNHLY and CDR2 FYNNEI come from the germline V gene. The CDR3 bases are TGTGCCAGCAATTGGGGCACTGATCTAAACACTGAAGCTTTCTTT. As protein: CASNWGTDLNTEAFF.

This chain uses TRBV5-4 with TRBJ2-7; 9 positions agree with TRBD1. This CDR3 has 14 amino acids. Germline-derived CDR1 and CDR2 are SGHNT and YYREEE (reference sequence). Trimming took 5 bases from V and 1 from J; bases not matched to a gene: 4. The CDR3 nucleotides read TGTGCCAGCAGGTCCGGGACAGGGTCCTACGAGCAGTACTTC. Its protein product is CASRSGTGSYEQYF.

V and J are TRBV14 and TRBJ2-3; perhaps TRBD2 as D (6 bases). V was pared by 1 base and J by 0 bases, with 17 bases between. Germline values: CDR1 SGHDN, CDR2 FVKESK. The CDR3 consists of 18 residues. The CDR3 region has the DNA TGTGCCAGCAGCCAAGGCGCGGGACGGACCCCTAGCACAGATACGCAGTATTTT. Protein product: CASSQGAGRTPSTDTQYF.

The gene calls are TRBV29-1 and TRBJ2-7, with 10 positions matching TRBD1. This CDR3 is 13 amino acids long. The V gene's germline CDR1 is SQVTM and CDR2 ANQGSEA. The trim removed 6 bases at V and 3 bases at J, leaving 5 bases unmatched. In DNA, the CDR3 is TGCAGCGTGCCGGGACAGGGGATCTACGAGCAGTACTTC. Encoded protein: CSVPGQGIYEQYF.

The chain recombines TRBV7-7 with TRBJ2-5, with 9 bases fitting TRBD1. Trimming cost V 5 bases and J 6 bases; bases outside gene matches: 7. The germline CDR1 and CDR2 sequences are SSHAT and FNYEAQ (reference sequence). The CDR3 spans 14 residues. The CDR3 loop is CASSRDRVVKTQYF. The CDR3 region has the DNA TGTGCCAGCAGCCGGGACAGGGTGGTGAAGACCCAGTACTTC.

The J gene is TRBJ2-5, the V gene TRBV15, with D unclear. Germline CDR1 and CDR2: LNHNV and YYDKDF (reference sequence). V was pared by 3 bases and J by 4 bases, with 6 bases between. This CDR3 has 12 residues. The CDR3 DNA follows: TGTGCCACCAGCAGTTCCCTAGAGACCCAGTACTTC. Amino acids: CATSSSLETQYF.

The chain couples TRBV5-1 to TRBJ1-2, with unresolved D. Germline lookup yields CDR1 SGHRS and CDR2 YFSETQ. V was pared by 7 bases and J by 0 bases, with 13 bases between. CDR3 size: 14 residues. DNA for the CDR3: TGCGCCAGCGGGGTGGGAGACGCTAACTATGGCTACACCTTC. Translation gives CASGVGDANYGYTF. Full variable domain (outside the CDR3, taken from reference TRBV5-1 and TRBJ1-2): KAGVTQTPRYLIKTRGQQVTLSCSPISGHRSVSWYQQTPGQGLQFLFEYFSETQRNKGNFPGRFSGRQFSNSRSEMNVSTLELGDSALYLCASGVGDANYGYTFGSGTRLTVV.

The chain couples TRBV29-1 to TRBJ1-2; D gene unclear. CDR1 and CDR2 from the germline V gene are SQVTM and ANQGSEA. The CDR3 is 13 residues long. V lost 7 bases, J lost 2 bases, and 14 bases lay in between. This chain's CDR3 is CSAGGTENYGYTF. Here the CDR3 DNA reads TGCAGCGCTGGAGGAACAGAAAACTATGGCTACACCTTC.

This rearrangement joins TRBV14 to TRBJ2-7; TRBD2 agrees at 10 bases. In germline, CDR1 is SGHDN, CDR2 FVKESK. The CDR3 covers 15 residues. Unmatched junction bases numbered 5, after V lost 4 bases and J lost 2 bases. The CDR3 loop reads CASSLIAGGTYEQYF. The CDR3 coding sequence is TGTGCCAGCAGCCTTATAGCGGGAGGAACCTACGAGCAGTACTTC.

In its sample, this clone was seen once. V gene TRBV28 combines with J gene TRBJ2-7; 7 nucleotides line up with TRBD2. Germline trimming cut 5 bases from V and 3 bases from J; bases unmatched to any gene: 10. Germline-derived CDR1 and CDR2 are MDHEN and SYDVKM. The CDR3 length is 15 residues. CDR3 sequence reads: CASSLSAREIYEQYF. In nucleotides, the CDR3 is TGTGCCAGCAGTCTCTCTGCGCGGGAGATCTACGAGCAGTACTTC. Filled out from reference TRBV28 and TRBJ2-7, the complete variable domain reads DVKVTQSSRYLVKRTGEKVFLECVQDMDHENMFWYRQDPGLGLRLIYFSYDVKMKEKGDIPEGYSVSREKKERFSLILESASTNQTSMYLCASSLSAREIYEQYFGPGTRLTVT.

The rearrangement links TRBV4-2 to TRBJ2-3; TRBD2 aligns across 14 bases. Germline V gene lookup returns CDR1 LGHNA and CDR2 YNFKEQ. V gave up 1 base and J gave up 3 bases; unmatched junction bases: 15. The CDR3 has 21 residues. CDR3 nucleotides: TGTGCCAGCAGCCAAGTCCTCGACCCCGGGACTAGCGGGAGTGTTACAGATACGCAGTATTTT. Amino acid sequence: CASSQVLDPGTSGSVTDTQYF.

The chain employs TRBV11-2 and TRBJ2-5; TRBD2 agrees at 7 bases. V dropped 4 bases and J dropped 5; count of bases not matched to a gene: 4. CDR1 SGHAT and CDR2 FQNNGV come from the germline V gene. This CDR3 region has 13 residues. The CDR3 loop reads CASSSGLVETQYF. The CDR3 DNA sequence: TGTGCCAGCAGCTCAGGACTAGTTGAGACCCAGTACTTC.

The genes are TRBV30 and TRBJ2-3; a weak D match, TRBD1 (6 bases). The CDR3 length is 14 residues. V lost 0 bases to trimming and J lost 10 bases, with 17 bases between them. Per the germline V gene, CDR1 is GTSNPN and CDR2 is SVGIG (reference sequence). The CDR3 reads CAWSVLHIQGAQYF. In DNA form, the CDR3 reads TGTGCCTGGAGTGTACTTCACATACAGGGTGCGCAGTATTTT.

The rearrangement links TRBV2 to TRBJ2-5, with D tentatively TRBD1 (5 bases). Trimming took off 2 bases at V and 4 bases at J, with 5 bases between the two ends. The CDR3 sequence is 12 residues long. Per the germline V gene, CDR1 is SNHLY and CDR2 is FYNNEI. Here the CDR3 DNA reads TGTGCCAGCAGTGAACAGGGAGAGACCCAGTACTTC. Its protein is CASSEQGETQYF. The full variable domain, with the rest looked up from reference TRBV2 and TRBJ2-5, is EPEVTQTPSHQVTQMGQEVILRCVPISNHLYFYWYRQILGQKVEFLVSFYNNEISEKSEIFDDQFSVERPDGSNFTLKIRSTKLEDSAMYFCASSEQGETQYFGPGTRLLVL.

V usage is TRBV18 and J usage is TRBJ1-5, with D possibly matching TRBD1 (5 bases). Per the germline V gene, CDR1 is KGHSH and CDR2 is LQKENI. This CDR3 spans 14 amino acids. V shed 0 bases and J shed 4 bases, with 7 bases lying between them. The CDR3 nucleotides read TGTGCCAGCTCACCACCGGGGGGGAATCAGCCCCAGCATTTT. Translating it yields CASSPPGGNQPQHF.

The gene calls are TRBV27 and TRBJ1-2; 7 bases line up with TRBD1. The CDR3 length is 14 residues. V was clipped by 5 bases and J by 7 bases; unmatched bases: 10. Germline loops: CDR1 MNHEY, CDR2 SMNVEV (reference sequence). In DNA, the CDR3 is TGTGCCAGCAGTCCCCTACAGGGGAGGAGTGGCTACACCTTC. Amino acid sequence: CASSPLQGRSGYTF.

V gene TRBV28 combines with J gene TRBJ2-7; D is possibly TRBD2 (5 bases). V lost 4 bases and J 2 bases, leaving 12 bases between the germline ends. Per the germline V gene, CDR1 is MDHEN and CDR2 is SYDVKM. The CDR3 totals 14 residues. The CDR3 region has the DNA TGTGCCAGCAGTTGGAGGACTTCAACCTACGAGCAGTACTTC. Its protein is CASSWRTSTYEQYF.